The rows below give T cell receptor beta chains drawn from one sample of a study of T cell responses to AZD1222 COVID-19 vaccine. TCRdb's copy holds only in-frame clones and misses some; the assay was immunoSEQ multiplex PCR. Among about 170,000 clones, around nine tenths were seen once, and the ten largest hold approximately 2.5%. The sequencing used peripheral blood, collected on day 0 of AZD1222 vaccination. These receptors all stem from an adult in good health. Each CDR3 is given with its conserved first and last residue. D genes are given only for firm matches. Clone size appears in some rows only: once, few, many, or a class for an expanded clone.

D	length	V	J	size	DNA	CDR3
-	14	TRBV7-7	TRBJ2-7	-	TGTGCCAGCAGCCAGGGCCACAAAGGCTACGAGCAGTACTTC	CASSQGHKGYEQYF
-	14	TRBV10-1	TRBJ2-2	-	TGCGCCAGCAGTGGAGGACTTGCCACCGGGGAGCTGTTTTTT	CASSGGLATGELFF
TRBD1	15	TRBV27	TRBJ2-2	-	TGTGCCAGCAGTTCATGGACAGGGAACACCGGGGAGCTGTTTTTT	CASSSWTGNTGELFF
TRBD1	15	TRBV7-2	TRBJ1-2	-	TGTGCCAGCAGCTCGGCGGGACAGTCCGTCTATGGCTACACCTTC	CASSSAGQSVYGYTF
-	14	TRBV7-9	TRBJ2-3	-	TGTGCCAGCAGCCAGGGGCTGGGAACAGATACGCAGTATTTT	CASSQGLGTDTQYF
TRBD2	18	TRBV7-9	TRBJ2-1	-	TGTGCCAGCAGCTTACCCCTCGGACTAGCGGGATCCTACAATGAGCAGTTCTTC	CASSLPLGLAGSYNEQFF
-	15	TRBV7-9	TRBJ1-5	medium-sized	TGTGCCAGCAGCTTAGAGGGGGGTGAGACTCAGCCCCAGCATTTT	CASSLEGGETQPQHF
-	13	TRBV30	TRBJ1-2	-	TGTGCCTGGAGTGCTGTAGCAGGAGGTGGCTACACCTTC	CAWSAVAGGGYTF
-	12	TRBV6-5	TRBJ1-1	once	TGTGCCAGCCATAACTCATTGGGTTTGGCTTTCTTT	CASHNSLGLAFF
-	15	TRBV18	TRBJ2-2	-	TGTGCCAGCTCACCACCGGGCGGAAACACCGGGGAGCTGTTTTTT	CASSPPGGNTGELFF
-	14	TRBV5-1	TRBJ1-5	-	TGCGCCAGCAGCCTTGACGGAAGCAATCAGCCCCAGCATTTT	CASSLDGSNQPQHF
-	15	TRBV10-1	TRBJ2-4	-	TGCGCCAGCACCCCGGGACCGGAGAATCGGTACATTCAGTACTTC	CASTPGPENRYIQYF
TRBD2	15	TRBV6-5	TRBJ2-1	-	TGTGCCAGCAACCCCGGGACTAGGAACTACAATGAGCAGTTCTTC	CASNPGTRNYNEQFF
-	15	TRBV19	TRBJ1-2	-	TGTGCCAGTAGTGGCGGAGGGCAACAACTATGGGGCTACACCTTC	CASSGGGQQLWGYTF
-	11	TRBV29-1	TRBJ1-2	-	TGCAGCGTTGATCGGGGGGATGGCTACACCTTC	CSVDRGDGYTF
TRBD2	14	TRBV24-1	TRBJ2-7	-	TGTGCCACCAGTCCCCGGACTAGCGGGAGGGGGCAGTACTTC	CATSPRTSGRGQYF
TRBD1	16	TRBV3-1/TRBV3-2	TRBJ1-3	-	TGTGCCAGCAGCCAAGTCAGGGGGGGCTCTGGAAACACCATATATTTT	CASSQVRGGSGNTIYF
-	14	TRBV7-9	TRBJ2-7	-	TGTGCCAGCAGCTCCCGGGGGAAGTGGAGCGAGCAGTACTTC	CASSSRGKWSEQYF
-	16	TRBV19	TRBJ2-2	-	TGTGCCAGTAGTATAGAAGAAGGCCAGTACACCGGGGAGCTGTTTTTT	CASSIEEGQYTGELFF
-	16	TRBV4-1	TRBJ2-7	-	TGCGCCAGCAGCCAAGAGGGTACTAGGGGCCCCTACGAGCAGTACTTC	CASSQEGTRGPYEQYF
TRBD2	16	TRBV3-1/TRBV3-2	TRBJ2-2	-	TGTGCCAGCAGCCAAACTAGCGGGGTGAACACCGGGGAGCTGTTTTTT	CASSQTSGVNTGELFF
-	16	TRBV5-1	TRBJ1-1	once	TGCGCCAGCAGCCTTATTTCGGGACAACCGGGGGCTGAAGCTTTCTTT	CASSLISGQPGAEAFF
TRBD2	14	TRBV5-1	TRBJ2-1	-	TGCGCCAGCAGCGAGTCCGGGACTAGAGGTGAGCAGTTCTTC	CASSESGTRGEQFF
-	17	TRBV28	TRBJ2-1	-	TGTGCCAGCAGTTTATTAAATTCAAATAGGAACTACAATGAGCAGTTCTTC	CASSLLNSNRNYNEQFF
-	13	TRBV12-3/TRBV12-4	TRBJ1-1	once	TGTGCCAGCAGACGGGACACTAACACTGAAGCTTTCTTT	CASRRDTNTEAFF
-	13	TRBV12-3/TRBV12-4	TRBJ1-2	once	TGTGCCAGCAGTTTTCCTGGGGGGGCTGGCTACACCTTC	CASSFPGGAGYTF
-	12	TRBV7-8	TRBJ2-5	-	TGTGCCAGCAGCTTAGCAGGGGGGACCCAGTACTTC	CASSLAGGTQYF
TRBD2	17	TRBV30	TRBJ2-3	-	TGTGCCTGGAGTGAAACGGGACTAGCGGGAGGCACAGATACGCAGTATTTT	CAWSETGLAGGTDTQYF
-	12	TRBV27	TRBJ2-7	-	TGTGCCAGCAGTTCAGGCTCCTACGAGCAGTACTTC	CASSSGSYEQYF
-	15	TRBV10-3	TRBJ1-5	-	TGTGCCATCAAGGGGGGGCTGGAGAACAATCAGCCCCAGCATTTT	CAIKGGLENNQPQHF
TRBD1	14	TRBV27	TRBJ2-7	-	TGTGCCAGCAGTCCCCGGACAGGGGGCTACGAGCAGTACTTC	CASSPRTGGYEQYF
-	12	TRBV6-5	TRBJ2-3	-	TGTGCCAGCAGTTACAGGGCAGATACGCAGTATTTT	CASSYRADTQYF